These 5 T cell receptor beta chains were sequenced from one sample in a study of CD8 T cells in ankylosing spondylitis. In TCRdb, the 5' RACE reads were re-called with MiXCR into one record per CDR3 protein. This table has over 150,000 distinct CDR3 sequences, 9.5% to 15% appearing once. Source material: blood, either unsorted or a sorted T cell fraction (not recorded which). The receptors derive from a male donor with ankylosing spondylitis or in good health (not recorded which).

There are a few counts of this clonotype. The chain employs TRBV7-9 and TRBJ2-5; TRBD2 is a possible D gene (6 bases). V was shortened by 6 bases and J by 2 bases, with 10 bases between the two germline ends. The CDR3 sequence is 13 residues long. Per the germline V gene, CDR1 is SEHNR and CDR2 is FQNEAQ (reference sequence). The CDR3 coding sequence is TGTGCCAGCAGATTCGGGAGTCAAGAGACCCAGTACTTC. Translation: CASRFGSQETQYF.

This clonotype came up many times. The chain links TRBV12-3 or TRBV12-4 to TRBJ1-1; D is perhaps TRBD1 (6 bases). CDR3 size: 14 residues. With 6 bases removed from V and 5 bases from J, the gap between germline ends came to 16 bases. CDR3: CASRQGRGQTEAFF. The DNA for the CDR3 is TGTGCCAGCAGACAGGGACGGGGGCAAACTGAAGCTTTCTTT.

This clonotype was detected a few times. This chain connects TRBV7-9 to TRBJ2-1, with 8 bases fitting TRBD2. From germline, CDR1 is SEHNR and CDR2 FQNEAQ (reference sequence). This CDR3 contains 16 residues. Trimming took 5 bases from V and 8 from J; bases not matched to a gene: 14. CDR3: CASSPPPGLVIDEQFF. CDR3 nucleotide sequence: TGTGCCAGCAGCCCGCCCCCGGGACTAGTGATCGATGAGCAGTTCTTC.

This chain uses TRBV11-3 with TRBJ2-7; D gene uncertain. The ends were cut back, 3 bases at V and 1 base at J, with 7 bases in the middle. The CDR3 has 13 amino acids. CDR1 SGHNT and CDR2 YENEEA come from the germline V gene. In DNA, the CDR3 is TGTGCCAGCAGCTTTTATGGGTCCTACGAGCAGTACTTC. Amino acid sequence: CASSFYGSYEQYF.

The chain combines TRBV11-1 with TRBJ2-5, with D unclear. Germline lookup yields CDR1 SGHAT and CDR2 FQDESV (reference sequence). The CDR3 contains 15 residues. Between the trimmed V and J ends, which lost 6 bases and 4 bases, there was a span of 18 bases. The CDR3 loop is CASSAKVGSLETQYF. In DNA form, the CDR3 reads TGTGCCAGCAGTGCCAAAGTTGGGTCTCTAGAGACCCAGTACTTC.